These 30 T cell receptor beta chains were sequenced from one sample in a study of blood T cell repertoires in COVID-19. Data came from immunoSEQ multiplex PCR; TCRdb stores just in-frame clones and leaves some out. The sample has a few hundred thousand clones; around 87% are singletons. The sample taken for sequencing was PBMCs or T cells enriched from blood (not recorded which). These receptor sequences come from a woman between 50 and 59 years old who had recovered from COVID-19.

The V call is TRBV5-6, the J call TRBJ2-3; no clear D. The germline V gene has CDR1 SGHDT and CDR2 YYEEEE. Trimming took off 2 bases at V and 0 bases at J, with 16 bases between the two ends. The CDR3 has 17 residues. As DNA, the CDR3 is TGTGCCAGCAGCTTTTATTCGTGGTCTATTAGCACAGATACGCAGTATTTT. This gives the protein CASSFYSWSISTDTQYF.

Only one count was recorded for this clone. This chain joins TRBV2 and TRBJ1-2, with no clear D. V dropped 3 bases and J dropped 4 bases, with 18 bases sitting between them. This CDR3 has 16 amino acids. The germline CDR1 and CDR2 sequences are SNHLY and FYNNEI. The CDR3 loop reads CASSEFPGSPVYGYTF. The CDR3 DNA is TGTGCCAGCAGTGAGTTTCCGGGTTCCCCGGTCTATGGCTACACCTTC. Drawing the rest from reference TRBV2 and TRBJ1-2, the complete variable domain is EPEVTQTPSHQVTQMGQEVILRCVPISNHLYFYWYRQILGQKVEFLVSFYNNEISEKSEIFDDQFSVERPDGSNFTLKIRSTKLEDSAMYFCASSEFPGSPVYGYTFGSGTRLTVV.

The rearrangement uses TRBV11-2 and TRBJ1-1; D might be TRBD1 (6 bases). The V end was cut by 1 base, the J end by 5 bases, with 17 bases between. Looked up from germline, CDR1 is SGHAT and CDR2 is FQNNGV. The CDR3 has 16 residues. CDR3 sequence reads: CASSLGVVGTTTEAFF. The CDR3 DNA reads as TGTGCCAGCAGCTTAGGGGTGGTGGGGACAACGACTGAAGCTTTCTTT.

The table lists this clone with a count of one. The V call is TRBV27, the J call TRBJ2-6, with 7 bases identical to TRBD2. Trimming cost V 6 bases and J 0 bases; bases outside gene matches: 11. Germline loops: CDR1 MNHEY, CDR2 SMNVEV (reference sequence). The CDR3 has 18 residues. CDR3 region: CASRTSGGFGSGANVLTF. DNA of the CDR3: TGTGCCAGCAGAACCTCGGGGGGTTTTGGCTCTGGGGCCAACGTCCTGACTTTC.

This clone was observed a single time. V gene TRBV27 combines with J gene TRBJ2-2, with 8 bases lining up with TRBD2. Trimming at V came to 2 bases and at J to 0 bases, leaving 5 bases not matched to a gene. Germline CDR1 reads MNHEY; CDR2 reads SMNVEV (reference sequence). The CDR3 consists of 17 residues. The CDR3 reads CASSLRAGVSNTGELFF. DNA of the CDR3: TGTGCCAGCAGTTTAAGAGCGGGGGTTTCGAACACCGGGGAGCTGTTTTTT.

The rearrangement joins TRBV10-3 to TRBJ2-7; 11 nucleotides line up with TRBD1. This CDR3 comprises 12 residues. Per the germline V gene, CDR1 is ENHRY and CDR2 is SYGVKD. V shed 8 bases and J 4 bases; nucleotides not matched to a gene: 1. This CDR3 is CAIGQGAYEQYF. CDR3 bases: TGTGCCATCGGACAGGGGGCTTACGAGCAGTACTTC.

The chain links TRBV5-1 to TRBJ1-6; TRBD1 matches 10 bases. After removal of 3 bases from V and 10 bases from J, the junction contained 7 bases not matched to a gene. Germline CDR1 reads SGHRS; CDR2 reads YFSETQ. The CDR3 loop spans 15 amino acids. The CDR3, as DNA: TGCGCCAGCAGCTCTCGGGACAGGGGTCTGTCACCCCTCCACTTT. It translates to CASSSRDRGLSPLHF.

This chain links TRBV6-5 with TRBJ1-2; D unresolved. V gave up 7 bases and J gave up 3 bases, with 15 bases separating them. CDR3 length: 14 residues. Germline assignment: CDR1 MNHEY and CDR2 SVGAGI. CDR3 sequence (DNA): TGTGCCAGCAATCTCTATTCGGGAGACTATGGCTACACCTTC. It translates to CASNLYSGDYGYTF.

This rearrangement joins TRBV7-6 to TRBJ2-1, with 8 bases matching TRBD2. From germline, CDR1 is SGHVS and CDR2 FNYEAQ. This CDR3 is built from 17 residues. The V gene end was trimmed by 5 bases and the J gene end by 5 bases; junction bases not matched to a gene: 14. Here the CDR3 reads CASSPTYSGGANNEQFF. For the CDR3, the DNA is TGTGCCAGCAGCCCAACTTACTCGGGGGGGGCCAACAATGAGCAGTTCTTC.

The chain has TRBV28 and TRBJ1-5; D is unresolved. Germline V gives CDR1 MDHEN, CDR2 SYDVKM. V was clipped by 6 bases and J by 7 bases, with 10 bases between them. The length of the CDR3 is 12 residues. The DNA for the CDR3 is TGTGCCAGCAGGCTCATTCGGCAGCCCCAGCATTTT. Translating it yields CASRLIRQPQHF.

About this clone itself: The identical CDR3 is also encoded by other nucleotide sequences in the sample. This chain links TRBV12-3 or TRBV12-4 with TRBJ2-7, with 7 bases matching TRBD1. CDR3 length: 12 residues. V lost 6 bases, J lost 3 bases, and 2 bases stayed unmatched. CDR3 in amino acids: CASSWTGYEQYF. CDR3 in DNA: TGTGCCAGCAGCTGGACAGGCTACGAGCAGTACTTC.

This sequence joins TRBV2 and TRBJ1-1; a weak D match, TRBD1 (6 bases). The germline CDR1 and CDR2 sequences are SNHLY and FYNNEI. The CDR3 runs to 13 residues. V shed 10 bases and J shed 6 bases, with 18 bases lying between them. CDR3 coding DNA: TGTGCCACCCACTCAGGACAGTTCGCTGAAGCTTTCTTT. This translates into CATHSGQFAEAFF.

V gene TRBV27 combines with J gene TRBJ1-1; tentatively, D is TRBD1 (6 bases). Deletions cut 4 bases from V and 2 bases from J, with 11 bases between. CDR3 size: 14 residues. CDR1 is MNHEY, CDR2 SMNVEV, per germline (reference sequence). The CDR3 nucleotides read TGTGCCAGCAGTTGGGGGGGCAGTAACACTGAAGCTTTCTTT. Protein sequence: CASSWGGSNTEAFF.

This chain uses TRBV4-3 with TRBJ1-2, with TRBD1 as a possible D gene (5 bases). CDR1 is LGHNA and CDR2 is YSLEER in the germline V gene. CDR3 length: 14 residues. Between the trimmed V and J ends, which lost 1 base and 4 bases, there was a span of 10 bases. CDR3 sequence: CASSQVQGGYGYTF. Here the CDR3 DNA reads TGCGCCAGCAGCCAAGTTCAGGGTGGCTATGGCTACACCTTC.

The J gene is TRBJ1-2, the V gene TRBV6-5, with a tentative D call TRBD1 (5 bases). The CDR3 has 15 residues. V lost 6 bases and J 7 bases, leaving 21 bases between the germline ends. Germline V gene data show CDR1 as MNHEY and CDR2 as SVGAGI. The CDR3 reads CASSSTTATYRGYTF. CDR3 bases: TGTGCCAGCAGCTCGACGACAGCCACTTATCGTGGCTACACCTTC.

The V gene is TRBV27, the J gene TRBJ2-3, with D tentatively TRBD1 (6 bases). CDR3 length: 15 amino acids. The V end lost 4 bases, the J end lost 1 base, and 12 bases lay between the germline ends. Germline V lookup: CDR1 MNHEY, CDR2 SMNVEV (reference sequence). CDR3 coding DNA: TGTGCCAGCAGTTCCAGGGGCTTACGCACAGATACGCAGTATTTT. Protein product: CASSSRGLRTDTQYF.

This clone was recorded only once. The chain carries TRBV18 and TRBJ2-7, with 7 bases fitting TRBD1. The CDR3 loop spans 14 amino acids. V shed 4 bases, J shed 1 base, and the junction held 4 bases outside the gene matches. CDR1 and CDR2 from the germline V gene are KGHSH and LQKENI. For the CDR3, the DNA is TGTGCCAGCTCACGACGGGACAGATCCTACGAGCAGTACTTC. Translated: CASSRRDRSYEQYF.

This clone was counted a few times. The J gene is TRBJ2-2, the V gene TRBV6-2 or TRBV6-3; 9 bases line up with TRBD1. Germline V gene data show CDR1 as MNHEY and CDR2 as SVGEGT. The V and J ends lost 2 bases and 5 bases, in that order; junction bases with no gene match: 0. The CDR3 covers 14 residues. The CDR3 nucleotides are TGTGCCAGCAGTTACGGGACAGGGACCGGGGAGCTGTTTTTT. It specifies CASSYGTGTGELFF.

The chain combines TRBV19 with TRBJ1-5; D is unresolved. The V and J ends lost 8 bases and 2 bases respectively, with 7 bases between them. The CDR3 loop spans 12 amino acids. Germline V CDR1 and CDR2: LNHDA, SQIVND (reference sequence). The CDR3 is CASGEGNQPQHF. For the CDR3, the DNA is TGTGCCAGTGGGGAGGGCAATCAGCCCCAGCATTTT.

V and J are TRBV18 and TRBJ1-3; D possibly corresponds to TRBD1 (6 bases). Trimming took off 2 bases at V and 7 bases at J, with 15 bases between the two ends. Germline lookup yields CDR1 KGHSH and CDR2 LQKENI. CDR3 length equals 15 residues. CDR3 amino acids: CASSPEDRRSNTIYF. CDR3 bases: TGTGCCAGCTCACCAGAAGACAGGAGGAGTAACACCATATATTTT.

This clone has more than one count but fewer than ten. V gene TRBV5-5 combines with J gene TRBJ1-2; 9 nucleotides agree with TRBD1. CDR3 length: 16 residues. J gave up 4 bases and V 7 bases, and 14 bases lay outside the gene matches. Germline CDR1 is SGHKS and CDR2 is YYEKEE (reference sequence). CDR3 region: CASEPGTGPLGYGYTF. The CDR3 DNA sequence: TGTGCCAGCGAGCCAGGGACAGGGCCCCTGGGCTATGGCTACACCTTC. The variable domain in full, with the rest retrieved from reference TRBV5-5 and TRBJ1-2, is DAGVTQSPTHLIKTRGQQVTLRCSPISGHKSVSWYQQVLGQGPQFIFQYYEKEERGRGNFPDRFSARQFPNYSSELNVNALLLGDSALYLCASEPGTGPLGYGYTFGSGTRLTVV.

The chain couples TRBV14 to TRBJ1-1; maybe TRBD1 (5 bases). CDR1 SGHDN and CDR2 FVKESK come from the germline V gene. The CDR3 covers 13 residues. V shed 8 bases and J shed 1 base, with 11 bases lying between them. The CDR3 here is CASGLGGNTEAFF. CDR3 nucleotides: TGTGCCAGCGGGCTCGGGGGGAACACTGAAGCTTTCTTT.

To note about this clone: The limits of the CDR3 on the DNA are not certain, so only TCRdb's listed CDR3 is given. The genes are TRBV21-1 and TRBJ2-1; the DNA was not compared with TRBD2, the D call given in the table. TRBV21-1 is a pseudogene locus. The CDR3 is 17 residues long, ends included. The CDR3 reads CARVGMGTLLDPNEQFF.

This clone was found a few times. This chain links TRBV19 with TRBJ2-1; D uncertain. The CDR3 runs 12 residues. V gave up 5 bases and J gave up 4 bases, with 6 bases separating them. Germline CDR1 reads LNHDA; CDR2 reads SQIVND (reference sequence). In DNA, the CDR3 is TGTGCCAGTAGTCGAGATTACAATGAGCAGTTCTTC. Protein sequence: CASSRDYNEQFF. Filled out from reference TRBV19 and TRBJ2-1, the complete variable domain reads DGGITQSPKYLFRKEGQNVTLSCEQNLNHDAMYWYRQDPGQGLRLIYYSQIVNDFQKGDIAEGYSVSREKKESFPLTVTSAQKNPTAFYLCASSRDYNEQFFGPGTRLTVL.

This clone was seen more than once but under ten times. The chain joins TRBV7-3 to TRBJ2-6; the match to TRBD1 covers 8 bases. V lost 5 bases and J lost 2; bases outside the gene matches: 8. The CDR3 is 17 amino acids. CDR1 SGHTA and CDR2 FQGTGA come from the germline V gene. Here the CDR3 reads CASSAAGGATGANVLTF. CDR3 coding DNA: TGTGCCAGCAGCGCAGCAGGGGGCGCGACTGGGGCCAACGTCCTGACTTTC.

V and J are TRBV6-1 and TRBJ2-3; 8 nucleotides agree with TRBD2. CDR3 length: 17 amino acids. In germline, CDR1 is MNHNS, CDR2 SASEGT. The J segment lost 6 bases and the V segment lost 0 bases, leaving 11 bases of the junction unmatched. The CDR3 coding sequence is TGTGCCAGCAGTGAAGCGCTTCCGGGGGGGCCTCTGGATACGCAGTATTTT. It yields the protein CASSEALPGGPLDTQYF.

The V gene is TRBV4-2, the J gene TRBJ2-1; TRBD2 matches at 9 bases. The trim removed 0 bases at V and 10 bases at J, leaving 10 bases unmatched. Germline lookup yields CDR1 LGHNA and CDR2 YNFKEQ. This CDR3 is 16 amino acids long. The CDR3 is CASSQDGAGAGGEQFF. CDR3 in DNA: TGTGCCAGCAGCCAAGATGGAGCAGGGGCGGGAGGGGAGCAGTTCTTC.

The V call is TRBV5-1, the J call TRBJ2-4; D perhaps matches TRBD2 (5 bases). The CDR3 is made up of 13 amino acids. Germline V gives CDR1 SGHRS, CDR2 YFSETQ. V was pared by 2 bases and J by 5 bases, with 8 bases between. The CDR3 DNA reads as TGCGCCAGCAGCTTTAGCGCTCAAAACATTCAGTACTTC. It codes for CASSFSAQNIQYF.

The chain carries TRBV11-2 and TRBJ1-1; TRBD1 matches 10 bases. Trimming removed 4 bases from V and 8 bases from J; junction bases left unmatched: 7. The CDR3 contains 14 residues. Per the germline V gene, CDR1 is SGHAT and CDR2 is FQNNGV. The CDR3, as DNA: TGTGCCAGCAGCTCTGACAGGGGGCGCAGGGAAGCTTTCTTT. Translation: CASSSDRGRREAFF.

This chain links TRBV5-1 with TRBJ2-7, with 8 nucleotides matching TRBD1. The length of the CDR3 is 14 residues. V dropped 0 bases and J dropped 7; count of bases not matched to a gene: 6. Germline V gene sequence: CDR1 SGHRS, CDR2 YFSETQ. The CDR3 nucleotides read TGCGCCAGCAGCTTGGTTCAGGGGGCGGATGAGCAGTACTTC. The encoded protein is CASSLVQGADEQYF.